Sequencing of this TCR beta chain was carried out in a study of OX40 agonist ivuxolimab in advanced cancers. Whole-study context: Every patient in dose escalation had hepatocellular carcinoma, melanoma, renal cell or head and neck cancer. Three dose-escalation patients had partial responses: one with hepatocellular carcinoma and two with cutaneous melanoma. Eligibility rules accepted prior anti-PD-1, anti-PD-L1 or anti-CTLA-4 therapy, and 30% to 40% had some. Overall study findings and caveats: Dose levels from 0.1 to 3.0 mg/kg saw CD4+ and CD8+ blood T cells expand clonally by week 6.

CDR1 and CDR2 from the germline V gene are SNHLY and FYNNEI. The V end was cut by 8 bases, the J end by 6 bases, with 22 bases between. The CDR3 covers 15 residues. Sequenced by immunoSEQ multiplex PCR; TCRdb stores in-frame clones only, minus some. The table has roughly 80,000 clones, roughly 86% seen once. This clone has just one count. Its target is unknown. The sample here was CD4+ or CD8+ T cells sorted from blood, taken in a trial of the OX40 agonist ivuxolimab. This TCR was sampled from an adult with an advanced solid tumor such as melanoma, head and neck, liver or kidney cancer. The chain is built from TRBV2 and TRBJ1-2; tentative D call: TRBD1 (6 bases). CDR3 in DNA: TGTGCCAGCGCACGAACAGGGATGTCCCCTGATGGCTACACCTTC. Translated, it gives CASARTGMSPDGYTF.